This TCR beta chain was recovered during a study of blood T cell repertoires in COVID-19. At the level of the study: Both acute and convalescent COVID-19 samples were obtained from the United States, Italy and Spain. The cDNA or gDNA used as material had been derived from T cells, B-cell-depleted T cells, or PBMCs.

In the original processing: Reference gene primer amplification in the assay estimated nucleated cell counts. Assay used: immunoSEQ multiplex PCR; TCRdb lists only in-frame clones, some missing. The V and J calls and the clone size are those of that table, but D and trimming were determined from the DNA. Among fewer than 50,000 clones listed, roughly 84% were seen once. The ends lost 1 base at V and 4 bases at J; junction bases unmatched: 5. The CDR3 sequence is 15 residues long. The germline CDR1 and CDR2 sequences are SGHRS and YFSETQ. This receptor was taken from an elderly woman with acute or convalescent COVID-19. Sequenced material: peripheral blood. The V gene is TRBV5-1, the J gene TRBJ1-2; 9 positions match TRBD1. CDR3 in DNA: TGCGCCAGCAGCTTGCAACGGGACAGGGCCTATGGCTACACCTTC. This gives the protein CASSLQRDRAYGYTF.